These T cell receptor beta chains were read from a single sample in a study of T cells in tumors after PD-1 blockade. TCRdb's copy holds only in-frame clones and misses some; the assay was immunoSEQ multiplex PCR. This sample has around 14,000 clones, with roughly two thirds found just once. Sequenced material: tumor tissue, taken after anti-PD-1 treatment. These receptors were collected from a human donor with cutaneous squamous cell carcinoma. CDR3s include the opening cysteine and the closing phenylalanine or tryptophan. D genes are given only for firm matches. The size entry is marked missing in some rows and otherwise reads once, few, many or a size class.

clone_size d_call j_call v_call cdr3_nt cdr3_aa
NA NA TRBJ1-3 TRBV27 TGTGCCAGCAGTTTATTTGGCTCTGGAAACACCATATATTTT CASSLFGSGNTIYF
NA NA TRBJ2-7 TRBV6-2/TRBV6-3 TGTGCCAGCAGTCACGAGACAGGGTTCGCGGGACCCTACGAGCAATACTTC CASSHETGFAGPYEQYF
NA TRBD2 TRBJ2-3 TRBV9 TGTGCCAGCAACGTAGCGGGAGGGTCAGATACGCAGTATTTT CASNVAGGSDTQYF
few NA TRBJ2-2 TRBV7-9 TGTGCCAGCAGCTTAGGGTCCGGGGTGAACACCGGGGAGCTGTTTTTT CASSLGSGVNTGELFF
NA NA TRBJ2-3 TRBV24-1 TGTGCCACCAGTGACGGACTCGCAGATACGCAGTATTTT CATSDGLADTQYF
few NA TRBJ2-3 TRBV9 TGTGCCAGCAGCGTAGTGTCGGGTAGCACAGATACGCAGTATTTT CASSVVSGSTDTQYF
NA TRBD2 TRBJ2-5 TRBV7-3 TGTGCCAGCAGCTTAACACTAGCGGGAGACCAAGAGACCCAGTACTTC CASSLTLAGDQETQYF
NA TRBD1 TRBJ2-7 TRBV28 TGTGCCAGCAGAGAAAGATGGACAGGGGGTTCCCACGAGCAGTACTTC CASRERWTGGSHEQYF
NA NA TRBJ2-5 TRBV5-1 TGCGCCAGCAGCTCCCCTTCTAGCAGCGAGACCCAGTACTTC CASSSPSSSETQYF
NA TRBD1 TRBJ1-5 TRBV5-6 TGTGCCAGCACTCTAGGGGGCATGGGCAATCAGCCCCAGCATTTT CASTLGGMGNQPQHF
NA NA TRBJ2-1 TRBV2 TGTGCCAGCAGTGAAGCGCTTCGGGTCTTTAGGGACGGAGGCTACAATGAGCAGTTCTTC CASSEALRVFRDGGYNEQFF
NA NA TRBJ2-7 TRBV5-5 TGTGCCAGCAGCTTTTTTCCGGGCACAAGGTCTTTTATCTCATACGAGCAGTACTTC CASSFFPGTRSFISYEQYF
NA TRBD2 TRBJ2-1 TRBV11-3 TGTGCCAGCAGCCCTCGTGGAGCGGGGGGGCAGAATGAGCAGTTCTTC CASSPRGAGGQNEQFF
medium-sized TRBD2 TRBJ2-5 TRBV7-3 TGTGCCAGCAGTATTAGCGGGAGAGGACAAGAGACCCAGTACTTC CASSISGRGQETQYF
NA NA TRBJ2-3 TRBV7-3 TGTGCCAGCAGCTTAGGTCCCACAGATACGCAGTATTTT CASSLGPTDTQYF
NA TRBD1 TRBJ2-7 TRBV19 TGTGCCAGTAAGTTCGGGACAGGGGTTTCCTACGAGCAGTACTTC CASKFGTGVSYEQYF
few NA TRBJ1-6 TRBV5-3 TGTGCCAGAAGCTTGACTCGGGAGGAGGCCCATAATTCACCCCTCCACTTT CARSLTREEAHNSPLHF
few NA TRBJ1-5 TRBV4-1 TGCGCCAGCAGCCAAACAGACCTCTATAGCAATCAGCCCCAGCATTTT CASSQTDLYSNQPQHF
once NA TRBJ1-2 TRBV5-8 TGTGCCAGCAGCTTTGCGGTTAACTATGGCTACACCTTC CASSFAVNYGYTF
once TRBD1 TRBJ2-1 TRBV7-9 TGTGCCAGCAGCTTGACAGGGGGCGCGAATGAGCAGTTCTTC CASSLTGGANEQFF
NA TRBD2 TRBJ2-7 TRBV7-2 TGTGCCAGCAGCTTAACCCAGCGGGAGTCGTACGAGCAGTACTTC CASSLTQRESYEQYF
NA NA TRBJ1-4 TRBV28 TGTGCCAGCAGTTTTGGGGGGGCTCACTCAAGGGGCACTAATGAAAAACTGTTTTTT CASSFGGAHSRGTNEKLFF
NA TRBD1 TRBJ1-4 TRBV5-1 TGCGCCAGCAGCTTGACAGGGGGCAATGAAAAACTGTTTTTT CASSLTGGNEKLFF
NA NA TRBJ2-7 TRBV7-2 TGTGCCAGCAGCTTAACCGGGGCGGGGATGGAGCAGTACTTC CASSLTGAGMEQYF
NA NA TRBJ1-5 TRBV27 TGTGCCAGCAATAATTTGGGGTCGGGTCAGCCCCAGCATTTT CASNNLGSGQPQHF
once NA TRBJ1-2 TRBV19 TGTGCCAGTAGTATAGGGCAGGGGTACTATGGCTACACCTTC CASSIGQGYYGYTF
once TRBD1 TRBJ1-1 TRBV6-4 TGTGCCAGCAGCGCGACAGGGGTTATGCCCGGAGCTTTCTTT CASSATGVMPGAFF
medium-sized NA TRBJ2-1 TRBV9 TGTGCCAGCAGCGCCGAGGAATGGAACATCGTGGGGCAGTTCTTC CASSAEEWNIVGQFF
NA NA TRBJ2-7 TRBV7-2 TGTGCCAGCAACCGTGTGGGCGGCTCCTACGAGCAGTACTTC CASNRVGGSYEQYF
NA NA TRBJ2-5 TRBV21-1 TGTGCCAGCAGCAAAGAGGAGGACAGTAAAGAGACCCAGTACTTC CASSKEEDSKETQYF
NA NA TRBJ2-7 TRBV27 TGTGCCAGCAGTTTATTCCCCAGCTCCTACGAGCAGTACTTC CASSLFPSSYEQYF
few NA TRBJ2-1 TRBV7-9 TGTGCCAGCAGTCCAATCTCAGCGGGTGGATCAAATGAGCAGTTCTTC CASSPISAGGSNEQFF
NA NA TRBJ2-3 TRBV5-1 TGCGCCAGCAGTGTGGGGGCGGGGGCGTCCTTCACAGATACGCAGTATTTT CASSVGAGASFTDTQYF
NA TRBD1 TRBJ2-1 TRBV18 TGTGCCAGCTCACCAGTAGGACAGGGGGCGAATGAGCAGTTCTTC CASSPVGQGANEQFF
once NA TRBJ2-1 TRBV3-1/TRBV3-2 TGTGCCAGCAGCCATCGGGCGGGTGAGCAGTTCTTC CASSHRAGEQFF
once NA TRBJ1-5 TRBV7-2 TGTGCCAGCAGCGTGACAGGCAATCAGCCCCAGCATTTT CASSVTGNQPQHF
NA NA TRBJ2-4 TRBV5-6 TGTGCCAGCAGCTTATGGGGAGCCAAAAACATTCAGTACTTC CASSLWGAKNIQYF
NA TRBD1 TRBJ1-3 TRBV6-2/TRBV6-3 TGTGCCAGCAGTTTCTGGACAGGGTACACCATATATTTT CASSFWTGYTIYF
NA TRBD1 TRBJ1-5 TRBV19 TGTGCCAGTAGTATGGTGACAGGGAGGTATCAGCCCCAGCATTTT CASSMVTGRYQPQHF
NA NA TRBJ1-5 TRBV6-1 TGTGCCAGCAGTGAAGCAATCGGCAGGGGAGTTCAGCCCCAGCATTTT CASSEAIGRGVQPQHF
few TRBD1 TRBJ1-5 TRBV28 TGTGCCAGCAGTAGCGCAACGAAACAGGGGAGCACAATAGGGGCCCAGCATTTT CASSSATKQGSTIGAQHF
NA NA TRBJ1-2 TRBV6-6 TGTGCCAGCAGTTACGTCAGGTCCGGCTACACCTTC CASSYVRSGYTF
NA NA TRBJ1-3 TRBV4-2 TGTGCCAGCAGCCAAGATCGTCGCGCGGGGGGCGGAAACACCATATATTTT CASSQDRRAGGGNTIYF
NA NA TRBJ2-7 TRBV5-8 TGTGCCAGCAGCTTGGAACCAACTGAGCAGTACTTC CASSLEPTEQYF
NA NA TRBJ1-3 TRBV5-4 TGTGCCAGCAGCCACCCAAATACGCTTGTCTCTGGAAACACCATATATTTT CASSHPNTLVSGNTIYF
NA NA TRBJ2-2 TRBV10-3 TGTGCCATCAGTGAGGTTCAGGCCTACACCGGGGAGCTGTTTTTT CAISEVQAYTGELFF
few NA TRBJ2-1 TRBV7-9 TGTGCCAGCAGCTTAGGAGTAGCCCCCTACAATGAGCAGTTCTTC CASSLGVAPYNEQFF
NA NA TRBJ2-7 TRBV7-2 TGTGCCAGCAGCCACATAGATACCGGGCTACGCCTTGGGTACGAGCAGTACTTC CASSHIDTGLRLGYEQYF
NA NA TRBJ2-7 TRBV29-1 TGCAGCGTTGAAGGATCCGGGACGCTTGAGCAGTACTTC CSVEGSGTLEQYF
once NA TRBJ2-5 TRBV6-5 TGTGCCAGCCGGCGGAGTTATCAAGAGACCCAGTACTTC CASRRSYQETQYF
NA TRBD2 TRBJ2-7 TRBV27 TGTGCCAGCAGTTACCTAGCGGGAGCTCGGGACGAGCAGTACTTC CASSYLAGARDEQYF
NA NA TRBJ2-1 TRBV28 TGTGCCAGCAGTTTGCTAGGTCCCAATGAGCAGTTCTTC CASSLLGPNEQFF
few NA TRBJ2-5 TRBV6-1 TGTGCCAGCAGTGAAAGGGCGGGCGACGAGACCCAGTACTTC CASSERAGDETQYF
NA TRBD1 TRBJ1-6 TRBV5-5 TGTGCCAGCAGCTTGGGTCAGGGGGGTAATTCACCCCTCCACTTT CASSLGQGGNSPLHF
NA TRBD2 TRBJ2-3 TRBV13 TGTGCCAGCAGTCAAACTAGCGGGGGGATCACAGATACGCAGTATTTT CASSQTSGGITDTQYF
NA NA TRBJ1-1 TRBV7-2 TGTGCCAGCAGCTTTCACGCGGGGGGGACTGAAGCTTTCTTT CASSFHAGGTEAFF
few NA TRBJ1-3 TRBV18 TGTGCCAGCTCACCAGGTGGGCTCAGAAACACCATATATTTT CASSPGGLRNTIYF
NA NA TRBJ2-6 TRBV12-5 TGTGCTAGTGGCCGGGGCTCAGGGGCCAACGTCCTGACTTTC CASGRGSGANVLTF